This TCR beta chain was observed in a study of tumor and adjacent non-tumor tissue in lung cancer. General study findings and limits: Significantly higher TCR diversity was found in tumor than normal lung. Normal lung showed higher cumulative top 100 clone frequency than tumor.

Germline CDR1 and CDR2: SGHAT and FQNNGV. The CDR3 is 17 residues long. The template was RNA from unsorted bulk tissue. The normal lung tissue was taken more than 3 cm from the tumor edge. Remarks on this clonotype: Antigen: not known. Its ends do not fully match the called genes, so a read error is possible.

The library came from three nested PCR rounds adapted from ARM-PCR protocols. One entry per CDR3 protein, called by TCRdb with MiXCR from the multiplex PCR reads. The sample includes some 97,000 distinct CDR3 sequences, roughly 60% seen only once; the top ten take roughly 18%. The J gene is TRBJ2-5, the V gene TRBV11-2; perhaps TRBD2 as D (6 bases). The sequenced sample was distant non-tumor lung tissue. The receptor's source is a man under 40 with non-small cell lung cancer. CDR3 sequence reads: CASGLELQEGWGETQYF. DNA for the CDR3: TGTGCCAGCGGCTTAGAACTCCAGGAGGGGTGGGGAGAGACCCAGTACTTC.